This record looks at one T cell receptor beta chain sequence and its context. Antigen unknown. The sample comes from a study of cytomegalovirus exposure and HLA in healthy donors. Study-level points and caveats: The likely origin of a cluster of highly shared sequence variants was a sequencing artifact.

PCR primers comprised 60 Vbeta and 13 Jbeta primers. The assay was immunoSEQ multiplex PCR, and TCRdb's table has in-frame clones only and misses some. This sample's table has 150,000 to 250,000 clones. Germline V gene sequence: CDR1 MGHRA, CDR2 YSYEKL. The CDR3 is made up of 15 amino acids. The trim removed 4 bases at V and 4 bases at J, leaving 6 bases unmatched. The material sequenced was PBMCs. This receptor was identified in a boy younger than 18 in good health and CMV-seronegative. The chain recombines TRBV4-1 with TRBJ2-7; TRBD1 agrees at 11 bases. This CDR3 is CASSLGTGGWYEQYF. In DNA, the CDR3 is TGCGCCAGCAGCCTCGGGACAGGGGGATGGTACGAGCAGTACTTC.